This entry lists 9 T cell receptor beta chains sequenced from one sample in a study of blood T cell repertoires in COVID-19. The assay was immunoSEQ multiplex PCR, and TCRdb's table has in-frame clones only and misses some. The data hold 98,000 or so clones, with around 83% observed a single time. Sequenced sample: peripheral blood. Receptors were obtained from an older woman in a cohort sampled during active or convalescent COVID-19.

This clone was seen only once. V gene TRBV28 combines with J gene TRBJ2-7; 8 bases agree with TRBD1. Unmatched junction bases numbered 5, after V lost 6 bases and J lost 1 base. The CDR3 has 14 amino acids. In germline, CDR1 is MDHEN, CDR2 SYDVKM. The CDR3 reads CASRGQARSYEQYF. The CDR3 DNA reads TGTGCCAGCAGGGGACAGGCGCGATCCTACGAGCAGTACTTC.

The chain links TRBV5-1 to TRBJ1-4; TRBD1 aligns across 10 bases. The CDR3 is made up of 15 amino acids. V trimming: 4 bases; J trimming: 6 bases; junction bases outside the gene matches: 6. Germline V gives CDR1 SGHRS, CDR2 YFSETQ. The CDR3 region is CASSPQGTGDEKLFF. The DNA for the CDR3 is TGCGCCAGCAGCCCCCAGGGGACAGGGGATGAAAAACTGTTTTTT.

V is TRBV1 and J is TRBJ2-3; no DNA check was done on the table's D call, TRBD2. TRBV1 is a pseudogene segment. The length of the CDR3 is 17 residues. The CDR3 DNA sequence: TGCACCAGCAGCCAAGATCTGGCGGGGGGGAGCACAGATACGCAGTATTTT. It is translated as CTSSQDLAGGSTDTQYF.

This clone was seen only once. The chain uses TRBV6-5 and TRBJ2-7, with 7 bases identical to TRBD2. V shed 8 bases, J shed 4 bases, and the junction held 8 bases outside the gene matches. CDR1 is MNHEY, CDR2 SVGAGI, per germline. The CDR3 totals 13 residues. CDR3 protein: CASCQNGGYEQYF. CDR3 bases: TGTGCCAGCTGCCAAAACGGGGGGTACGAGCAGTACTTC.

This clone was observed once. The genes are TRBV9 and TRBJ1-3; D call uncertain. This CDR3 contains 14 residues. Looked up from germline, CDR1 is SGDLS and CDR2 is YYNGEE. Trimming took off 0 bases at V and 4 bases at J, with 8 bases between the two ends. CDR3 nucleotides: TGTGCCAGCAGCGTAGCACAGACAGGAAACACCATATATTTT. This codes for CASSVAQTGNTIYF.

This chain links TRBV3-1 (or the pseudogene TRBV3-2) with TRBJ1-2; TRBD1 agrees at 7 bases. CDR1 and CDR2 from the germline V gene are LGHDT and YNNKEL (reference sequence). The CDR3 consists of 14 residues. V shed 1 base and J 5 bases; nucleotides not matched to a gene: 4. CDR3 nucleotide sequence: TGTGCCAGCAGCCAAGGGCAGGGGGTTTATGGCTACACCTTC. Translation: CASSQGQGVYGYTF.

This chain connects TRBV5-1 to TRBJ2-1, with 9 bases that match TRBD2. This CDR3 has 15 amino acids. Germline V CDR1 and CDR2: SGHRS, YFSETQ. J gave up 3 bases and V 0 bases, and 1 base lay outside the gene matches. The CDR3 spells CASSLEREDYNEQFF. In DNA, the CDR3 is TGCGCCAGCAGCTTGGAGCGGGAGGACTACAATGAGCAGTTCTTC.

The chain couples TRBV7-9 to TRBJ1-1, with D maybe TRBD1 (5 bases). CDR1 and CDR2 from the germline V gene are SEHNR and FQNEAQ (reference sequence). Trimming pared 4 bases from V and 0 bases from J, leaving 15 bases between. The length of the CDR3 is 16 residues. The CDR3 coding sequence is TGTGCCAGCAGCTCCCAGGGCGGGGTAGTGAACACTGAAGCTTTCTTT. Translating it yields CASSSQGGVVNTEAFF.

V and J are TRBV5-5 and TRBJ1-4, with D unresolved. Per the germline V gene, CDR1 is SGHKS and CDR2 is YYEKEE (reference sequence). The V gene lost 0 bases and the J gene lost 10 bases, with 7 bases spanning the gap. The CDR3 sequence is 12 residues long. DNA of the CDR3: TGTGCCAGCAGCTTGGAACTCACAAAACTGTTTTTT. It yields the protein CASSLELTKLFF. The whole variable domain, remainder taken from reference TRBV5-5 and TRBJ1-4, is DAGVTQSPTHLIKTRGQQVTLRCSPISGHKSVSWYQQVLGQGPQFIFQYYEKEERGRGNFPDRFSARQFPNYSSELNVNALLLGDSALYLCASSLELTKLFFGSGTQLSVL.